Below, 15 T cell receptor beta chains from the same sample are listed, as sequenced in a study of blood T cell repertoires in COVID-19. Profiled with immunoSEQ multiplex PCR; TCRdb holds only in-frame clones, not every one. The profile shows around 250,000 clones, under 90% of them singletons. Input material: peripheral blood. These receptors were taken from a young woman with acute or convalescent COVID-19.

The rearrangement links TRBV28 to TRBJ1-4; the D is unclear. CDR1 and CDR2 (germline): MDHEN, SYDVKM. V lost 3 bases to trimming and J lost 11 bases, with 7 bases between them. The CDR3 totals 11 residues. In nucleotides, the CDR3 is TGTGCCAGCAGTTTGGTAGAGAAACTGTTTTTT. This translates into CASSLVEKLFF. The complete variable domain, with remaining parts taken from reference TRBV28 and TRBJ1-4, reads DVKVTQSSRYLVKRTGEKVFLECVQDMDHENMFWYRQDPGLGLRLIYFSYDVKMKEKGDIPEGYSVSREKKERFSLILESASTNQTSMYLCASSLVEKLFFGSGTQLSVL.

The chain is built from TRBV3-1 (or the pseudogene TRBV3-2) and TRBJ2-5; D is perhaps TRBD1 (6 bases). This CDR3 is built from 15 residues. The V end lost 4 bases, the J end lost 5 bases, and 17 bases lay between the germline ends. The germline V gene has CDR1 LGHDT and CDR2 YNNKEL (reference sequence). CDR3 nucleotides: TGTGCCAGCAGCCGCACCGTGGGGGCCCGTGAGACCCAGTACTTC. This translates into CASSRTVGARETQYF.

This clone was seen more than once but under ten times. The chain is built from TRBV7-9 and TRBJ1-2; TRBD1 matches 7 bases. The CDR3 covers 12 residues. The V and J ends lost 5 bases and 8 bases, in that order; junction bases with no gene match: 5. In germline, CDR1 is SEHNR, CDR2 FQNEAQ (reference sequence). For the CDR3, the DNA is TGTGCCAGCAGCCTGGGACAGCGGGGCTACACCTTC. Translated, it gives CASSLGQRGYTF.

The rearrangement joins TRBV6-6 to TRBJ2-7, with TRBD2 matching over 7 bases. The V gene's germline CDR1 is MNHNY and CDR2 SVGAGI (reference sequence). CDR3 size: 15 residues. The ends lost 5 bases at V and 3 bases at J; junction bases unmatched: 10. CDR3 sequence: CASSRRGGANYEQYF. DNA for the CDR3: TGTGCCAGCAGTCGCCGCGGGGGTGCGAACTACGAGCAGTACTTC.

The J gene is TRBJ2-5, the V gene TRBV21-1; TRBD1 is the table's D call, not checked against the DNA. TRBV21-1 is marked as a pseudogene. CDR3 length: 17 amino acids. This CDR3 reads CASSRALNRGHKETQYF. The CDR3 nucleotides read TGTGCCAGCAGCCGGGCCCTGAACAGGGGGCATAAGGAGACCCAGTACTTC.

The V and J genes are TRBV18 and TRBJ2-5, with D possibly matching TRBD1 (6 bases). CDR1 and CDR2 (germline): KGHSH, LQKENI. The V gene lost 8 bases and the J gene lost 0 bases, with 10 bases spanning the gap. The CDR3 extends over 13 amino acids. The CDR3 DNA reads TGTGCCAGCACCGACAGGAACCAAGAGACCCAGTACTTC. Protein: CASTDRNQETQYF.

This chain links TRBV13 with TRBJ2-2; 8 bases align to TRBD2. This CDR3 has 17 residues. Per germline, CDR1 PRHDT and CDR2 FYEKMQ (reference sequence). With 3 bases clipped from V and 3 bases from J, the junction kept 9 bases outside the gene matches. Written as DNA, the CDR3 is TGTGCCAGCAGCTTCGGGACTAGTTGGGGGGACACCGGGGAGCTGTTTTTT. Translation: CASSFGTSWGDTGELFF.

The V call is TRBV5-5, the J call TRBJ2-3; no definite D call. With 1 base removed from V and 2 bases from J, the gap between germline ends came to 11 bases. Per the germline V gene, CDR1 is SGHKS and CDR2 is YYEKEE (reference sequence). This CDR3 is 15 amino acids long. In nucleotides, the CDR3 is TGTGCCAGCAGCTTGTTGAGTGGTCTCACAGATACGCAGTATTTT. Protein: CASSLLSGLTDTQYF.

The rearrangement joins TRBV5-6 to TRBJ1-3; weak D call: TRBD1 (6 bases). Germline V gene sequence: CDR1 SGHDT, CDR2 YYEEEE. V lost 1 base and J 0 bases, leaving 8 bases between the germline ends. There are 15 residues in the CDR3. The CDR3 coding sequence is TGTGCCAGCAGCTTGATAGGGGGCTCTGGAAACACCATATATTTT. Its protein is CASSLIGGSGNTIYF.

The rearrangement links TRBV29-1 to TRBJ1-1; 7 bases fit TRBD1. Germline CDR1 SQVTM, CDR2 ANQGSEA. With 1 base clipped from V and 3 bases from J, the junction kept 2 bases outside the gene matches. There are 13 residues in the CDR3. The CDR3 loop reads CSVEGQGDTEAFF. As DNA, the CDR3 is TGCAGCGTTGAAGGACAGGGAGACACTGAAGCTTTCTTT.

V and J are TRBV5-4 and TRBJ2-2; the D gene is possibly TRBD1 (6 bases). Trimming pared 4 bases from V and 4 bases from J, leaving 14 bases between. The CDR3 has 15 residues. Per germline, CDR1 SGHNT and CDR2 YYREEE (reference sequence). The CDR3, as DNA: TGTGCCAGCAGCCTGGCCAGGGGTATCACCGGGGAGCTGTTTTTT. Its translation: CASSLARGITGELFF. The full variable domain, with the rest looked up from reference TRBV5-4 and TRBJ2-2, is ETGVTQSPTHLIKTRGQQVTLRCSSQSGHNTVSWYQQALGQGPQFIFQYYREEENGRGNFPPRFSGLQFPNYSSELNVNALELDDSALYLCASSLARGITGELFFGEGSRLTVL.

This clone was counted a single time. The chain couples TRBV5-6 to TRBJ1-1; D gene uncertain. The CDR3 extends over 14 amino acids. The V end was cut by 2 bases, the J end by 0 bases, with 8 bases between. The germline V gene has CDR1 SGHDT and CDR2 YYEEEE. DNA for the CDR3: TGTGCCAGCAGCTTTAAGGAGGTGAACACTGAAGCTTTCTTT. Protein: CASSFKEVNTEAFF.

This clone was counted at least ten times. The chain recombines TRBV4-2 with TRBJ2-2; 11 nucleotides match TRBD2. With 3 bases clipped from V and 5 bases from J, the junction kept 2 bases outside the gene matches. The V gene's germline CDR1 is LGHNA and CDR2 YNFKEQ. The CDR3 loop spans 15 amino acids. The CDR3 sequence: CASSHTSGSTGELFF. The CDR3 nucleotides are TGTGCCAGCAGCCACACTAGCGGGAGTACCGGGGAGCTGTTTTTT.

This clone occurred once. The J gene is TRBJ1-1, the V gene TRBV25-1; D might be TRBD1 (5 bases). Trimming pared 3 bases from V and 12 bases from J, leaving 14 bases between. Germline V lookup: CDR1 MGHDK, CDR2 SYGVNS. The CDR3 length is 12 residues. CDR3 sequence reads: CASSDWARVTFF. The CDR3 nucleotides read TGTGCCAGCAGTGACTGGGCCAGGGTAACTTTCTTT.

This sequence joins TRBV27 and TRBJ2-1, with D possibly matching TRBD2 (6 bases). Germline V gene sequence: CDR1 MNHEY, CDR2 SMNVEV (reference sequence). Trimming pared 3 bases from V and 6 bases from J, leaving 24 bases between. This CDR3 comprises 18 residues. CDR3 in amino acids: CASSFRKAASDIFNEQFF. As DNA, the CDR3 is TGTGCCAGCAGTTTTCGGAAAGCGGCTAGCGATATTTTCAATGAGCAGTTCTTC.